These 29 T cell receptor beta chains were sequenced from one sample in a study of identical twins. TCRdb recomputed calls from the 5' RACE reads with MiXCR, one row per CDR3 protein. The sample lists about 470,000 distinct CDR3 sequences; 20% to 25% were seen once. These data are also associated with another study on T cells expressing NK-cell markers.

What was sequenced was CD4+ T cells sorted from blood. The source of these receptors is a woman aged 18 to 35 in good health.

The chain employs TRBV11-2 and TRBJ2-5; 7 bases map to TRBD2. The V and J ends lost 3 bases and 1 base, in that order; junction bases with no gene match: 5. This CDR3 contains 15 residues. Germline V gene sequence: CDR1 SGHAT, CDR2 FQNNGV. CDR3: CASSFTAGVQETQYF. The DNA for the CDR3 is TGTGCCAGCAGCTTTACCGCGGGGGTCCAAGAGACCCAGTACTTC.

The gene calls are TRBV12-3 or TRBV12-4 and TRBJ1-1; no clear D gene. V was clipped by 3 bases and J by 0 bases, with 14 bases between them. The CDR3 runs to 16 residues. CDR3 residues: CASSFYGLKMNTEAFF. The CDR3 DNA reads as TGTGCCAGCAGTTTCTATGGACTGAAGATGAACACTGAAGCTTTCTTT.

The genes are TRBV27 and TRBJ2-3; 8 bases align to TRBD1. The CDR3 sequence is 14 residues long. V lost 7 bases, J lost 3 bases, and 6 bases stayed unmatched. The germline CDR1 and CDR2 sequences are MNHEY and SMNVEV (reference sequence). The CDR3 DNA reads TGTGCCAGCACCAGGGACAGGAGGACAGATACGCAGTATTTT. Protein product: CASTRDRRTDTQYF.

This clonotype was seen only a few times. The CDR3 bases are TGCAGCGTTGAAGGAGGGGGACATCTCTACGAGCAGTACTTC. Residues: CSVEGGGHLYEQYF. The genes are TRBV29-1 and TRBJ2-7, with D possibly being TRBD1 (6 bases). The CDR3 length is 14 residues. Deletions cut 1 base from V and 3 bases from J, with 13 bases between. The V gene's germline CDR1 is SQVTM and CDR2 ANQGSEA.

The chain is built from TRBV7-2 and TRBJ1-1, with 9 positions matching TRBD1. J lost 1 base, V lost 5 bases, and 8 bases had no gene match. CDR1 and CDR2 (germline): SGHTA, FQGNSA. The CDR3 totals 16 residues. The CDR3 DNA reads as TGTGCCAGCAGCCAAGTGTTGGGACAGGGGAACACTGAAGCTTTCTTT. Amino acids: CASSQVLGQGNTEAFF.

V usage is TRBV5-1 and J usage is TRBJ2-2; D uncertain. This CDR3 is 14 amino acids long. V gave up 4 bases and J gave up 0 bases, with 7 bases separating them. Germline V lookup: CDR1 SGHRS, CDR2 YFSETQ. The CDR3 DNA sequence: TGCGCCAGCAGCCACACTGCGAACACCGGGGAGCTGTTTTTT. Encoded protein: CASSHTANTGELFF.

This clonotype has just a few counts. The chain links TRBV6-1 to TRBJ1-5; D not certain. This CDR3 spans 14 amino acids. V was trimmed by 5 bases and J by 4 bases, leaving 12 bases between them. CDR1 and CDR2 from the germline V gene are MNHNS and SASEGT. The CDR3 nucleotides are TGTGCCAGCAGTACCGGGGTGAAAAATCAGCCCCAGCATTTT. Protein: CASSTGVKNQPQHF.

The chain combines TRBV3-1 with TRBJ1-1, with D maybe TRBD1 (5 bases). This CDR3 comprises 13 residues. The V gene lost 3 bases and the J gene lost 3 bases, with 8 bases spanning the gap. Per germline, CDR1 LGHDT and CDR2 YNNKEL (reference sequence). The CDR3 coding sequence is TGTGCCAGCAGCCAGGGCAGGGACACTGAAGCTTTCTTT. Encoded protein: CASSQGRDTEAFF. The full variable domain, rest sourced from reference TRBV3-1 and TRBJ1-1, is DTAVSQTPKYLVTQMGNDKSIKCEQNLGHDTMYWYKQDSKKFLKIMFSYNNKELIINETVPNRFSPKSPDKAHLNLHINSLELGDSAVYFCASSQGRDTEAFFGQGTRLTVV.

The rearrangement uses TRBV9 and TRBJ1-1; D not certain. V dropped 3 bases and J dropped 2 bases, with 14 bases sitting between them. The germline CDR1 and CDR2 sequences are SGDLS and YYNGEE. This CDR3 has 15 amino acids. CDR3 in DNA: TGTGCCAGCAGCGGAGAGACAAGACTAAACACTGAAGCTTTCTTT. Translated, it gives CASSGETRLNTEAFF.

This clonotype was counted a few times. The DNA for the CDR3 is TGTGCCAGCAGCCATGTTGACATGTCACCCCTCCACTTT. Its protein product is CASSHVDMSPLHF. V usage is TRBV4-2 and J usage is TRBJ1-6; D not certain. This CDR3 has 13 amino acids. Germline V gives CDR1 LGHNA, CDR2 YNFKEQ. V was cut by 3 bases and J by 10 bases, with 10 bases left in between.

This rearrangement joins TRBV12-3 or TRBV12-4 to TRBJ1-4; the D gene is possibly TRBD1 (5 bases). There are 14 residues in the CDR3. Trimming cost V 3 bases and J 4 bases, with 9 bases left between them. As DNA, the CDR3 is TGTGCCAGCAGTTTGTCAGGGATTAATGAAAAACTGTTTTTT. As protein: CASSLSGINEKLFF.

The chain has TRBV5-1 and TRBJ2-6, with 7 positions matching TRBD2. The CDR3 loop spans 16 amino acids. Trimming at V came to 10 bases and at J to 1 base, leaving 11 bases not matched to a gene. Germline V gene lookup returns CDR1 SGHRS and CDR2 YFSETQ. CDR3 protein: CAAGDSGRSGANVLTF. CDR3 sequence (DNA): TGCGCCGCGGGGGACTCGGGAAGGTCTGGGGCCAACGTCCTGACTTTC.

The chain combines TRBV6-1 with TRBJ2-2; D remains ambiguous. CDR1 and CDR2 (germline): MNHNS, SASEGT. The CDR3 is 13 residues long. Trimming took 5 bases from V and 1 from J, leaving 5 bases between them. For the CDR3, the DNA is TGTGCCAGCAGTACCGTGAACACCGGGGAGCTGTTTTTT. Translation: CASSTVNTGELFF.

This clonotype came up many times. This rearrangement joins TRBV7-2 to TRBJ1-2; D gene unclear. Deletions cut 4 bases from V and 1 base from J, with 10 bases between. The germline gives CDR1 SGHTA, CDR2 FQGNSA. The CDR3 contains 14 residues. The CDR3 reads CASSSSGSNYGYTF. For the CDR3, the DNA is TGTGCCAGCAGCTCCAGCGGCAGTAACTATGGCTACACCTTC.

The table lists this clonotype with a count of one. The chain combines TRBV20-1 with TRBJ2-2, with D uncertain. Trimming cost V 1 base and J 1 base, with 4 bases left between them. The CDR3 runs to 13 residues. Germline CDR1 and CDR2: DFQATT and SNEGSKA (reference sequence). CDR3 sequence: CSARAENTGELFF. The CDR3 DNA follows: TGCAGTGCTAGAGCGGAGAACACCGGGGAGCTGTTTTTT.

CDR3 nucleotide sequence: TGTGCTAGATCCTACGTTGGACGTCAGCCCCAGCATTTT. It encodes CARSYVGRQPQHF. The chain links TRBV12-5 to TRBJ1-5; D ambiguous. Trimming took 9 bases from V and 6 from J, leaving 15 bases between them. CDR1 is LGHNT, CDR2 FRNRAP, per germline. CDR3 length equals 13 residues.

This clonotype was seen only a few times. The chain couples TRBV29-1 to TRBJ2-1; D is perhaps TRBD2 (5 bases). V was pared by 3 bases and J by 1 base, with 13 bases between. The CDR3 totals 15 residues. CDR1 is SQVTM and CDR2 is ANQGSEA in the germline V gene. CDR3 residues: CSVEGASRSYNEQFF. The CDR3 DNA is TGCAGCGTTGAGGGAGCATCGAGGTCCTACAATGAGCAGTTCTTC.

This chain uses TRBV20-1 with TRBJ1-1; no definite D call. Germline V gives CDR1 DFQATT, CDR2 SNEGSKA (reference sequence). The CDR3 is 13 amino acids. V shed 0 bases and J shed 3 bases, with 8 bases lying between them. CDR3 sequence reads: CSARDTPDTEAFF. CDR3 in DNA: TGCAGTGCTAGAGATACCCCAGACACTGAAGCTTTCTTT.

The chain couples TRBV15 to TRBJ2-5, with 15 bases identical to TRBD2. The ends lost 0 bases at V and 4 bases at J; junction bases unmatched: 6. Germline V gene data show CDR1 as LNHNV and CDR2 as YYDKDF (reference sequence). The CDR3 sequence is 18 residues long. CDR3 loop: CATSREGLAGGLVETQYF. CDR3 DNA: TGTGCCACCAGCAGAGAAGGACTAGCGGGGGGGCTGGTAGAGACCCAGTACTTC.

The chain employs TRBV6-1 and TRBJ1-4; 7 bases are shared with TRBD1. Germline-derived CDR1 and CDR2 are MNHNS and SASEGT. V shed 3 bases, J shed 8 bases, and the junction held 6 bases outside the gene matches. The CDR3 covers 14 residues. CDR3 coding DNA: TGTGCCAGCAGTGACGACAGGGCGGAAGAAAAACTGTTTTTT. Encoded protein: CASSDDRAEEKLFF.

This clonotype came up a few times. The DNA for the CDR3 is TGTGCCAGCACTCCAGGTTTCTTCTATGGCTACACCTTC. As protein: CASTPGFFYGYTF. The J gene is TRBJ1-2, the V gene TRBV6-1; D is unresolved. The germline V gene has CDR1 MNHNS and CDR2 SASEGT. Trimming stripped 7 bases from V and 4 bases from J, with 13 bases between. The CDR3 spans 13 residues.

There are a few counts of this clonotype. The rearrangement uses TRBV20-1 and TRBJ2-6; TRBD1 aligns across 8 bases. V lost 4 bases to trimming and J lost 3 bases; unmatched junction nucleotides: 5. The CDR3 spans 15 residues. Germline CDR1 reads DFQATT; CDR2 reads SNEGSKA (reference sequence). In DNA form, the CDR3 reads TGCAGTGCTACCCAGGGGGCGGGTGGGGCCAACGTCCTGACTTTC. Amino acid sequence: CSATQGAGGANVLTF.

The chain combines TRBV12-3 or TRBV12-4 with TRBJ2-1; TRBD2 agrees at 13 bases. V lost 5 bases and J lost 10; bases outside the gene matches: 8. The CDR3 contains 15 residues. The CDR3 loop is CASSPGLAGVREQFF. CDR3 bases: TGTGCCAGCAGTCCAGGACTAGCGGGAGTTAGGGAGCAGTTCTTC.

V gene TRBV7-6 combines with J gene TRBJ1-1; TRBD1 matches at 11 bases. The J segment lost 3 bases and the V segment lost 3 bases, leaving 6 bases of the junction unmatched. This CDR3 region has 16 residues. CDR1 and CDR2 from the germline V gene are SGHVS and FNYEAQ. DNA of the CDR3: TGTGCCAGCAGCTTTAATACGGGACAGGGGGACACTGAAGCTTTCTTT. Translation gives CASSFNTGQGDTEAFF. Looking up the rest from reference TRBV7-6 and TRBJ1-1 gives the full variable domain: GAGVSQSPRYKVTKRGQDVALRCDPISGHVSLYWYRQALGQGPEFLTYFNYEAQQDKSGLPNDRFSAERPEGSISTLTIQRTEQRDSAMYRCASSFNTGQGDTEAFFGQGTRLTVV.

The sample holds a few counts of this clonotype. This sequence joins TRBV6-2 or TRBV6-3 and TRBJ2-1; either TRBD1 or TRBD2 may fit D (6 bases each). V was cut by 5 bases and J by 5 bases, with 22 bases left in between. The CDR3 spans 17 residues. Germline CDR1 reads MNHEY; CDR2 reads SVGEGT. The CDR3 here is CASSHTYRAPSDNEQFF. The CDR3 nucleotides are TGTGCCAGCAGTCATACGTACAGGGCGCCTAGCGACAATGAGCAGTTCTTC.

A few counts support this clonotype. The V gene is TRBV5-1, the J gene TRBJ1-4, with D perhaps TRBD1 (6 bases). V shed 2 bases and J shed 5 bases, with 10 bases lying between them. The CDR3 is made up of 14 amino acids. In germline, CDR1 is SGHRS, CDR2 YFSETQ. DNA for the CDR3: TGCGCCAGCAGCTTCTCCGGGACAAATGAAAAACTGTTTTTT. Encoded protein: CASSFSGTNEKLFF.

This clonotype was observed many times. The J gene is TRBJ2-1, the V gene TRBV10-3, with 10 bases matching TRBD2. Germline lookup yields CDR1 ENHRY and CDR2 SYGVKD. The CDR3 is 17 residues long. Trimming took 3 bases from V and 3 from J; bases not matched to a gene: 8. The CDR3 is CAISDPGTSANYNEQFF. The CDR3 nucleotides read TGTGCCATCAGTGACCCCGGGACTAGCGCGAACTACAATGAGCAGTTCTTC.

The rearrangement uses TRBV5-1 and TRBJ1-1; the D is unclear. This CDR3 is built from 16 residues. Trimming cost V 6 bases and J 1 base, with 19 bases left between them. Germline V gene lookup returns CDR1 SGHRS and CDR2 YFSETQ. CDR3 in amino acids: CASTHGAVQSNTEAFF. Here the CDR3 DNA reads TGCGCCAGCACCCATGGAGCAGTGCAGTCGAACACTGAAGCTTTCTTT.

The rearrangement links TRBV21-1 to TRBJ1-2; the D call TRBD1 from the table was never checked on the DNA. TRBV21-1 is assigned pseudogene status. There are 14 residues in the CDR3. CDR3 coding DNA: TGTGCCAGCAGCTCCTGGACAGGGGAGGGTGGCTACACCTTC. Its protein is CASSSWTGEGGYTF.